The 23 T cell receptor beta chains presented below share a single source sample, sequenced in a study of cytotoxic CD8 clonotypes in ibrutinib-treated CLL. Generated by immunoSEQ multiplex PCR, the TCRdb table keeps only in-frame clones and is missing some. The data hold 50,000 to 60,000 clones, with less than 90% observed a single time. The sample here was PBMCs, taken after 24 months of ibrutinib treatment. The source of these receptors is a human donor with chronic lymphocytic leukemia.

CDR3 sequence reads: CASSLDRGLYEQFF. For the CDR3, the DNA is TGTGCCAGCAGTCTGGACAGGGGGCTTTATGAGCAGTTCTTC. This chain joins TRBV6-1 and TRBJ2-1; 11 bases line up with TRBD1. This CDR3 has 14 amino acids. J was trimmed by 8 bases and V by 5 bases; bases with no gene match: 5. Looked up from germline, CDR1 is MNHNS and CDR2 is SASEGT.

The chain employs TRBV7-2 and TRBJ2-3; the match to TRBD2 covers 12 bases. The CDR3 spans 15 residues. The ends lost 2 bases at V and 6 bases at J; junction bases unmatched: 3. CDR1 is SGHTA and CDR2 is FQGNSA in the germline V gene. The CDR3 DNA reads as TGTGCCAGCAGCTTAAGGCTAGCGGGAGGGGATACGCAGTATTTT. It codes for CASSLRLAGGDTQYF.

The rearrangement joins TRBV18 to TRBJ1-2, with D perhaps matching TRBD1 (6 bases). The CDR3 contains 14 residues. Germline loops: CDR1 KGHSH, CDR2 LQKENI. Trimming pared 4 bases from V and 7 bases from J, leaving 16 bases between. Written as DNA, the CDR3 is TGTGCCAGCTCACTACAGGGTGAGGTTGGTGGCTACACCTTC. Protein sequence: CASSLQGEVGGYTF.

This rearrangement joins TRBV27 to TRBJ1-1; D is undetermined. The germline V gene has CDR1 MNHEY and CDR2 SMNVEV (reference sequence). This CDR3 region has 14 residues. V was cut by 5 bases and J by 3 bases, with 13 bases left in between. This chain's CDR3 is CASSPLPGDTEAFF. The CDR3 region has the DNA TGTGCCAGCAGTCCCCTCCCTGGGGACACTGAAGCTTTCTTT.

This clone was counted a few times. CDR3 region: CASSLPGLRETQYF. Written as DNA, the CDR3 is TGTGCCAGCAGCCTACCGGGCCTAAGAGAGACCCAGTACTTC. This chain uses TRBV5-4 with TRBJ2-5; D ambiguous. The CDR3 totals 14 residues. Trimming stripped 4 bases from V and 4 bases from J, with 14 bases between. The germline V gene encodes CDR1 SGHNT and CDR2 YYREEE (reference sequence).

The chain links TRBV7-2 to TRBJ1-4; D may be TRBD1 (5 bases). The CDR3 contains 13 residues. Trimming removed 5 bases at V and 8 bases at J, with 12 bases between. Germline CDR1 SGHTA, CDR2 FQGNSA. CDR3 sequence (DNA): TGTGCCAGCAGCCCCGGGACGGACGAAAAACTGTTTTTT. It specifies CASSPGTDEKLFF. Drawing the rest from reference TRBV7-2 and TRBJ1-4, the complete variable domain is GAGVSQSPSNKVTEKGKDVELRCDPISGHTALYWYRQSLGQGLEFLIYFQGNSAPDKSGLPSDRFSAERTGGSVSTLTIQRTQQEDSAVYLCASSPGTDEKLFFGSGTQLSVL.

V usage is TRBV18 and J usage is TRBJ2-5; D unresolved. Trimming cost V 6 bases and J 5 bases, with 16 bases left between them. CDR3 size: 14 residues. Germline V gene lookup returns CDR1 KGHSH and CDR2 LQKENI. CDR3 nucleotide sequence: TGTGCCAGCTCCCAAGGTACCGGGTGGGAGACCCAGTACTTC. Protein: CASSQGTGWETQYF. The full variable domain, completed using reference TRBV18 and TRBJ2-5, is NAGVMQNPRHLVRRRGQEARLRCSPMKGHSHVYWYRQLPEEGLKFMVYLQKENIIDESGMPKERFSAEFPKEGPSILRIQQVVRGDSAAYFCASSQGTGWETQYFGPGTRLLVL.

The V gene is TRBV7-9, the J gene TRBJ1-2, with 8 bases identical to TRBD1. This CDR3 has 14 amino acids. Trimming cost V 11 bases and J 7 bases; bases outside gene matches: 15. CDR1 is SEHNR, CDR2 FQNEAQ, per germline (reference sequence). The CDR3 DNA is TGTGCCGGCCGAGCCGGGACAGGTCATGGTGGCTACACCTTC. It specifies CAGRAGTGHGGYTF.

The DNA of the CDR3 is TGTGCCAGCAGCCTCCTAGCGAGAGAGACCCAGTACTTC. Its protein is CASSLLARETQYF. The chain recombines TRBV7-2 with TRBJ2-5; a weak D match, TRBD2 (6 bases). This CDR3 is 13 amino acids long. Germline V CDR1 and CDR2: SGHTA, FQGNSA. The V end lost 5 bases, the J end lost 4 bases, and 11 bases lay between the germline ends.

This clone was seen only a few times. V is TRBV5-4 and J is TRBJ2-2; D is perhaps TRBD2 (6 bases). Germline V gene data show CDR1 as SGHNT and CDR2 as YYREEE (reference sequence). Trimming removed 4 bases at V and 7 bases at J, with 17 bases between. This CDR3 is built from 15 residues. The CDR3 loop reads CASSRIASDVGELFF. For the CDR3, the DNA is TGTGCCAGCAGCCGAATAGCTAGCGACGTCGGGGAGCTGTTTTTT.

V and J are TRBV11-3 and TRBJ2-1; a weak D match, TRBD2 (5 bases). Germline V gene sequence: CDR1 SGHNT, CDR2 YENEEA. The length of the CDR3 is 15 residues. V was trimmed by 0 bases and J by 3 bases, leaving 9 bases between them. The CDR3 sequence: CASSLESRGYNEQFF. The CDR3 DNA reads as TGTGCCAGCAGCTTAGAGTCTCGGGGCTACAATGAGCAGTTCTTC.

V is TRBV6-4 and J is TRBJ2-3, with 8 bases aligning to TRBD2. Germline-derived CDR1 and CDR2 are MRHNA and SNTAGT. Trimming at V came to 3 bases and at J to 1 base, leaving 3 bases not matched to a gene. The CDR3 has 15 residues. The CDR3 sequence is CASSEGSGGTDTQYF. In DNA form, the CDR3 reads TGTGCCAGCAGTGAAGGTAGCGGGGGCACAGATACGCAGTATTTT.

The table lists this clone with a few counts. This chain connects TRBV14 to TRBJ2-2; possible D gene TRBD2, 5 bases. The CDR3 contains 14 residues. V lost 4 bases to trimming and J lost 7 bases, with 13 bases between them. Germline V gene data show CDR1 as SGHDN and CDR2 as FVKESK. The CDR3 coding sequence is TGTGCCAGCAGCCGTACTAGGTCCGGCGGGGAGCTGTTTTTT. Protein: CASSRTRSGGELFF.

The rearrangement joins TRBV30 to TRBJ1-5; a weak D match, TRBD1 (6 bases). Germline assignment: CDR1 GTSNPN and CDR2 SVGIG (reference sequence). The CDR3 extends over 15 amino acids. Trimming shortened V by 0 bases and J by 0 bases, and 9 bases separated the two germline ends. In nucleotides, the CDR3 is TGTGCCTGGAGTGTGAAGGGGGGTAGCAATCAGCCCCAGCATTTT. Translating gives CAWSVKGGSNQPQHF.

The gene calls are TRBV5-4 and TRBJ2-2, with D perhaps given as TRBD1 or TRBD2 (6 bases each). CDR1 is SGHNT and CDR2 is YYREEE in the germline V gene (reference sequence). V dropped 4 bases and J dropped 4 bases, with 17 bases sitting between them. CDR3 length: 16 amino acids. The CDR3: CASSQGSSGPTGELFF. The CDR3 DNA reads TGTGCCAGCAGCCAGGGGAGTAGCGGTCCCACCGGGGAGCTGTTTTTT.

The CDR3 reads CASSPLYGTTRTDTQYF. DNA of the CDR3: TGTGCCAGCTCACCACTTTATGGGACAACTCGCACAGATACGCAGTATTTT. The V call is TRBV18, the J call TRBJ2-3; tentative D call: TRBD1 (6 bases). V was clipped by 1 base and J by 1 base, with 15 bases between them. This CDR3 spans 17 amino acids. Germline CDR1 is KGHSH and CDR2 is LQKENI.

The chain combines TRBV30 with TRBJ1-1; tentative D call: TRBD1 (5 bases). The CDR3 covers 16 residues. CDR1 and CDR2 (germline): GTSNPN, SVGIG (reference sequence). V was clipped by 0 bases and J by 3 bases, with 17 bases between them. The CDR3 spells CAWSVREGHRHTEAFF. DNA of the CDR3: TGTGCCTGGAGTGTACGGGAAGGTCACAGGCACACTGAAGCTTTCTTT.

The V and J genes are TRBV4-1 and TRBJ2-1; 8 bases map to TRBD2. The CDR3 length is 16 residues. The V gene end was trimmed by 0 bases and the J gene end by 7 bases; junction bases not matched to a gene: 8. Germline loops: CDR1 MGHRA, CDR2 YSYEKL. CDR3: CASSQESQREINEQFF. The CDR3, as DNA: TGCGCCAGCAGCCAAGAGTCCCAGCGGGAGATTAATGAGCAGTTCTTC.

The V and J genes are TRBV30 and TRBJ1-5; 7 bases map to TRBD1. With V trimmed by 1 base and J by 5 bases, 11 bases remained unmatched. Germline CDR1 is GTSNPN and CDR2 is SVGIG (reference sequence). This CDR3 is 16 amino acids long. CDR3 protein: CAWSALGTATDQPQHF. DNA for the CDR3: TGTGCCTGGAGTGCCCTCGGGACAGCGACCGATCAGCCCCAGCATTTT.

This clone came up once. The CDR3 loop is CSVEDKTGDPIYGYTF. CDR3 coding DNA: TGCAGCGTTGAAGATAAAACAGGGGACCCCATCTATGGCTACACCTTC. The chain couples TRBV29-1 to TRBJ1-2; 7 bases are shared with TRBD1. V lost 0 bases to trimming and J lost 4 bases; unmatched junction nucleotides: 11. The germline V gene has CDR1 SQVTM and CDR2 ANQGSEA. CDR3 length: 16 residues. Supplemented by reference TRBV29-1 and TRBJ1-2, the full variable domain reads SAVISQKPSRDICQRGTSLTIQCQVDSQVTMMFWYRQQPGQSLTLIATANQGSEATYESGFVIDKFPISRPNLTFSTLTVSNMSPEDSSIYLCSVEDKTGDPIYGYTFGSGTRLTVV.

This clone was counted a single time. The chain carries TRBV6-5 and TRBJ1-2, with 11 bases fitting TRBD1. CDR1 is MNHEY, CDR2 SVGAGI, per germline. After removal of 4 bases from V and 8 bases from J, the junction contained 0 bases not matched to a gene. The CDR3 totals 12 residues. CDR3 sequence (DNA): TGTGCCAGCAGTTGGACAGGGGGCGGCTACACCTTC. This gives the protein CASSWTGGGYTF.

The CDR3 sequence is CASSYIADSYNEQFF. In DNA, the CDR3 is TGTGCCAGCAGTTACATAGCGGACTCCTACAATGAGCAGTTCTTC. The rearrangement uses TRBV6-6 and TRBJ2-1, with a weak D call TRBD2 (6 bases). Germline assignment: CDR1 MNHNY and CDR2 SVGAGI (reference sequence). The CDR3 is 15 residues long. V lost 2 bases and J lost 0, with 8 bases in between.

The V and J genes are TRBV6-5 and TRBJ1-1; D possibly corresponds to TRBD1 (5 bases). Germline values: CDR1 MNHEY, CDR2 SVGAGI. The CDR3 consists of 15 residues. V was shortened by 0 bases and J by 2 bases, with 10 bases between the two germline ends. CDR3 residues: CASSYSSRANTEAFF. In nucleotides, the CDR3 is TGTGCCAGCAGTTACTCGTCCAGGGCCAACACTGAAGCTTTCTTT.